These 15 T cell receptor beta chains originate from one sample sequenced in a study of glioma-infiltrating T cells after dendritic cell vaccination. Assay used: immunoSEQ multiplex PCR; TCRdb lists only in-frame clones, some missing. The sample has roughly 100,000 clones, less than 90% seen once. Indicated time point: after dendritic cell vaccination, including at tumor progression/relapse. The sequences come from blood, collected after dendritic cell vaccination. The receptor set was obtained from a human donor with glioblastoma.

V usage is TRBV10-3 and J usage is TRBJ1-1; TRBD1 is a possible D gene (5 bases). The CDR3 spans 16 residues. Per germline, CDR1 ENHRY and CDR2 SYGVKD. With 0 bases removed from V and 0 bases from J, the gap between germline ends came to 11 bases. CDR3 loop: CAISESTGTMNTEAFF. DNA of the CDR3: TGTGCCATCAGTGAGTCCACTGGGACTATGAACACTGAAGCTTTCTTT.

V gene TRBV6-5 combines with J gene TRBJ2-1; unclear D gene. The CDR3 covers 13 residues. The V end lost 2 bases, the J end lost 4 bases, and 6 bases lay between the germline ends. From germline, CDR1 is MNHEY and CDR2 SVGAGI. CDR3 DNA: TGTGCCAGCAGTTACACTACGTACAATGAGCAGTTCTTC. This sequence encodes CASSYTTYNEQFF.

A single count supports this clone. The chain uses TRBV7-8 and TRBJ1-4; 8 nucleotides align to TRBD1. The CDR3 has 16 residues. V lost 0 bases to trimming and J lost 7 bases; unmatched junction nucleotides: 7. Germline V CDR1 and CDR2: SGHVS, FQNEAQ. The CDR3 DNA follows: TGTGCCAGCAGCTTAGCGAGGACAGGGAATTTTGAAAAACTGTTTTTT. Its protein is CASSLARTGNFEKLFF. The full variable domain, in which reference TRBV7-8 and TRBJ1-4 provide the parts outside the CDR3, is GAGVSQSPRYKVAKRGQDVALRCDPISGHVSLFWYQQALGQGPEFLTYFQNEAQLDKSGLPSDRFFAERPEGSVSTLKIQRTQQEDSAVYLCASSLARTGNFEKLFFGSGTQLSVL.

This clone was detected once. The chain recombines TRBV2 with TRBJ1-1, with TRBD1 identical over 7 bases. From germline, CDR1 is SNHLY and CDR2 FYNNEI. Trimming at V came to 9 bases and at J to 1 base, leaving 2 bases not matched to a gene. This CDR3 contains 12 residues. The CDR3 DNA sequence: TGTGCCAGTGACAGGGAGAACACTGAAGCTTTCTTT. This codes for CASDRENTEAFF.

V is TRBV29-1 and J is TRBJ1-2; tentative D call: TRBD1 (6 bases). The CDR3 has 13 amino acids. V was pared by 3 bases and J by 8 bases, with 16 bases between. The germline V gene has CDR1 SQVTM and CDR2 ANQGSEA. The CDR3 sequence: CSVDNQGLGGYTF. The CDR3, as DNA: TGCAGCGTTGATAATCAGGGGCTGGGAGGCTACACCTTC.

The gene calls are TRBV5-6 and TRBJ1-1, with 8 bases fitting TRBD1. The V gene end was trimmed by 5 bases and the J gene end by 3 bases; junction bases not matched to a gene: 6. The CDR3 contains 14 residues. Germline V gives CDR1 SGHDT, CDR2 YYEEEE. The CDR3 sequence: CASRVDRGHTEAFF. Written as DNA, the CDR3 is TGTGCCAGCAGAGTAGACAGGGGACACACTGAAGCTTTCTTT.

This clone has a single count. The chain joins TRBV19 to TRBJ1-2; D may be TRBD1 (6 bases). Germline V gene data show CDR1 as LNHDA and CDR2 as SQIVND (reference sequence). The CDR3 extends over 13 amino acids. Trimming left V 5 bases short and J 3 bases short, with 10 bases between. The CDR3 nucleotides read TGTGCCAGTAGTGAGGGGGTCGACTATGGCTACACCTTC. It encodes CASSEGVDYGYTF.

This chain joins TRBV7-9 and TRBJ1-3; 8 nucleotides line up with TRBD1. Germline CDR1 and CDR2: SEHNR and FQNEAQ (reference sequence). The trim removed 1 base at V and 0 bases at J, leaving 11 bases unmatched. The CDR3 extends over 19 amino acids. CDR3 DNA: TGTGCCAGCAGCTTAGGAGGTTTGCAGGGGGCCACCTCTGGAAACACCATATATTTT. Encoded protein: CASSLGGLQGATSGNTIYF.

CDR3 protein: CASSPAGISYEQYF. CDR3 bases: TGTGCCAGCAGCCCAGCCGGGATCTCCTACGAGCAGTACTTC. The V call is TRBV7-8, the J call TRBJ2-5; a weak D match, TRBD2 (5 bases). The J call may be mistaken, given a closer DNA end match to TRBJ2-7. The CDR3 loop spans 14 amino acids. Per germline, CDR1 SGHVS and CDR2 FQNEAQ.

The V and J genes are TRBV6-5 and TRBJ2-3; tentative D call: TRBD1 (6 bases). The V and J ends lost 4 bases and 7 bases respectively, with 12 bases between them. This CDR3 comprises 13 residues. Germline CDR1 MNHEY, CDR2 SVGAGI. As DNA, the CDR3 is TGTGCCAGCAGTTTGACGAGGGGGAATACGCAGTATTTT. Its translation is CASSLTRGNTQYF.

The chain uses TRBV7-2 and TRBJ2-5; 9 bases map to TRBD1. This CDR3 spans 14 amino acids. After removal of 6 bases from V and 5 bases from J, the junction contained 7 bases not matched to a gene. Germline V gene data show CDR1 as SGHTA and CDR2 as FQGNSA. CDR3 sequence: CASSSQGAWETQYF. The CDR3 DNA reads as TGTGCCAGCAGTTCACAGGGGGCATGGGAGACCCAGTACTTC.

This chain joins TRBV5-1 and TRBJ2-5; TRBD1 is a possible D gene (6 bases). The germline V gene encodes CDR1 SGHRS and CDR2 YFSETQ. V was trimmed by 2 bases and J by 0 bases, leaving 11 bases between them. CDR3 length: 15 residues. The CDR3 region has the DNA TGCGCCAGCAGCTTCACAGGGATGTACCAAGAGACCCAGTACTTC. Residues: CASSFTGMYQETQYF.

The V call is TRBV14, the J call TRBJ1-1, with D unresolved. The V end lost 1 base, the J end lost 10 bases, and 10 bases lay between the germline ends. The CDR3 is 12 residues long. Germline V gives CDR1 SGHDN, CDR2 FVKESK. The CDR3 sequence is CASSQVPGIAFF. Here the CDR3 DNA reads TGTGCCAGCAGCCAAGTTCCGGGTATAGCTTTCTTT.

The chain joins TRBV9 to TRBJ1-5; tentative D call: TRBD1 (6 bases). Germline CDR1 SGDLS, CDR2 YYNGEE. V lost 6 bases and J lost 1, with 14 bases in between. This CDR3 spans 15 amino acids. DNA of the CDR3: TGTGCCAGCACCCCGGGGGGCCAGAGCAATCAGCCCCAGCATTTT. The encoded protein is CASTPGGQSNQPQHF.

The rearrangement uses TRBV5-4 and TRBJ1-2; 8 bases are a match to TRBD1. The CDR3 spans 14 residues. The V gene's germline CDR1 is SGHNT and CDR2 YYREEE (reference sequence). J lost 4 bases, V lost 3 bases, and 5 bases had no gene match. The CDR3 is CASSSGQAGYGYTF. CDR3 nucleotide sequence: TGTGCCAGCAGCTCGGGACAGGCCGGCTATGGCTACACCTTC.